The 12 T cell receptor beta chains below all came from one sample that was sequenced in a study of cytotoxic CD8 clonotypes in ibrutinib-treated CLL. TCRdb keeps only in-frame clones here, not all; method: immunoSEQ multiplex PCR. The table has approximately 45,000 clones, under 75% seen once; the top ten hold over 10%. Source: PBMCs, taken after 12 months of ibrutinib treatment. Receptors originate from a human donor with chronic lymphocytic leukemia.

This rearrangement joins TRBV5-4 to TRBJ2-2, with TRBD1 identical over 8 bases. Per the germline V gene, CDR1 is SGHNT and CDR2 is YYREEE (reference sequence). The CDR3 totals 19 residues. The V and J ends lost 2 bases and 5 bases, in that order; junction bases with no gene match: 17. The CDR3 loop is CASSFGSETGAIWTGELFF. The DNA of the CDR3 is TGTGCCAGCAGCTTTGGGTCCGAGACAGGGGCGATATGGACCGGGGAGCTGTTTTTT.

As to this clone: Other DNA sequences in the sample encode the same CDR3. This chain joins TRBV5-1 and TRBJ1-1, with D perhaps matching TRBD1 (5 bases). Trimming left V 0 bases short and J 3 bases short, with 9 bases between. The CDR3 consists of 14 residues. The germline V gene has CDR1 SGHRS and CDR2 YFSETQ. The CDR3 sequence is CASSLAGGYTEAFF. In DNA form, the CDR3 reads TGCGCCAGCAGCTTGGCGGGGGGTTACACTGAAGCTTTCTTT.

The chain has TRBV7-9 and TRBJ2-5; D unresolved. Matching the DNA end better, TRBJ2-7 makes the J call doubtful. Looked up from germline, CDR1 is SEHNR and CDR2 is FQNEAQ (reference sequence). This CDR3 has 15 residues. CDR3 sequence reads: CASSFGRFASYEQYF. The CDR3, as DNA: TGTGCCAGCAGCTTCGGACGATTTGCCTCCTACGAGCAGTACTTC.

This clone was counted a single time. V and J are TRBV5-1 and TRBJ2-1; 8 nucleotides line up with TRBD2. V lost 2 bases, J lost 7 bases, and 8 bases stayed unmatched. The CDR3 totals 15 residues. In germline, CDR1 is SGHRS, CDR2 YFSETQ. The CDR3 nucleotides are TGCGCCAGCAGCTTCGCGAGCGGGGGAATAAATGAGCAGTTCTTC. Amino acid sequence: CASSFASGGINEQFF.

This clone has a handful of counts. The CDR3 region has the DNA TGTGCCAGCAGCCAGAGCCCGGACAGTAGCACAGATACGCAGTATTTT. Translation gives CASSQSPDSSTDTQYF. The V call is TRBV11-2, the J call TRBJ2-3; D may be TRBD1 (6 bases). V was clipped by 5 bases and J by 0 bases, with 15 bases between them. CDR3 size: 16 residues. Germline V gene sequence: CDR1 SGHAT, CDR2 FQNNGV.

The chain recombines TRBV5-1 with TRBJ1-4; TRBD1 matches at 8 bases. The CDR3 runs 14 residues. CDR1 is SGHRS, CDR2 YFSETQ, per germline. The V segment lost 4 bases and the J segment 8 bases; nucleotides outside the gene matches: 7. The CDR3 loop reads CASSTRGREEKLFF. The DNA for the CDR3 is TGCGCCAGCAGCACCAGGGGGCGCGAAGAAAAACTGTTTTTT.

The chain links TRBV9 to TRBJ2-1, with 11 bases lining up with TRBD2. The CDR3 loop spans 15 amino acids. V shed 0 bases, J shed 9 bases, and the junction held 5 bases outside the gene matches. Germline lookup yields CDR1 SGDLS and CDR2 YYNGEE. CDR3 amino acids: CASSVEVAGGREQFF. In DNA, the CDR3 is TGTGCCAGCAGCGTAGAAGTAGCGGGGGGGCGTGAGCAGTTCTTC.

The V and J genes are TRBV20-1 and TRBJ2-7; D is unresolved. The CDR3 sequence is 11 residues long. The ends were cut back, 6 bases at V and 0 bases at J, with 6 bases in the middle. Germline lookup yields CDR1 DFQATT and CDR2 SNEGSKA (reference sequence). CDR3 loop: CSAPISYEQYF. The CDR3 nucleotides are TGCAGTGCCCCTATCTCCTACGAGCAGTACTTC.

J is TRBJ2-7 and V is TRBV9; TRBD2 agrees at 11 bases. This CDR3 spans 16 amino acids. Germline V gene data show CDR1 as SGDLS and CDR2 as YYNGEE. Germline trimming cut 0 bases from V and 4 bases from J; bases unmatched to any gene: 6. The CDR3 bases are TGTGCCAGCAGCGTAGCAGGTAGCGGGGGGGAGTACGAGCAGTACTTC. Protein sequence: CASSVAGSGGEYEQYF.

V is TRBV7-2 and J is TRBJ2-3; 7 nucleotides line up with TRBD1. The V and J ends lost 5 bases and 6 bases, in that order; junction bases with no gene match: 11. The CDR3 has 15 amino acids. CDR1 is SGHTA and CDR2 is FQGNSA in the germline V gene. This chain's CDR3 is CASSPTLTGRDTQYF. In DNA, the CDR3 is TGTGCCAGCAGCCCGACCTTGACAGGGCGGGATACGCAGTATTTT.

The sample holds one count of this clone. The chain carries TRBV6-5 and TRBJ1-2, with 10 bases identical to TRBD1. Germline CDR1 and CDR2: MNHEY and SVGAGI. There are 14 residues in the CDR3. Trimming cost V 6 bases and J 7 bases; bases outside gene matches: 8. The CDR3 DNA sequence: TGTGCCAGCAGGCGACAGGGGGCTCGGGTTGGCTACACCTTC. Amino acids: CASRRQGARVGYTF.

The J gene is TRBJ2-6, the V gene TRBV5-1, with D possibly being TRBD1 (6 bases). V was cut by 7 bases and J by 2 bases, with 16 bases left in between. This CDR3 has 16 amino acids. Germline V gene data show CDR1 as SGHRS and CDR2 as YFSETQ. Written as DNA, the CDR3 is TGCGCCAGCTCAAAGGGGGAAAGCGCTGGGGCCAACGTCCTGACTTTC. Protein: CASSKGESAGANVLTF.